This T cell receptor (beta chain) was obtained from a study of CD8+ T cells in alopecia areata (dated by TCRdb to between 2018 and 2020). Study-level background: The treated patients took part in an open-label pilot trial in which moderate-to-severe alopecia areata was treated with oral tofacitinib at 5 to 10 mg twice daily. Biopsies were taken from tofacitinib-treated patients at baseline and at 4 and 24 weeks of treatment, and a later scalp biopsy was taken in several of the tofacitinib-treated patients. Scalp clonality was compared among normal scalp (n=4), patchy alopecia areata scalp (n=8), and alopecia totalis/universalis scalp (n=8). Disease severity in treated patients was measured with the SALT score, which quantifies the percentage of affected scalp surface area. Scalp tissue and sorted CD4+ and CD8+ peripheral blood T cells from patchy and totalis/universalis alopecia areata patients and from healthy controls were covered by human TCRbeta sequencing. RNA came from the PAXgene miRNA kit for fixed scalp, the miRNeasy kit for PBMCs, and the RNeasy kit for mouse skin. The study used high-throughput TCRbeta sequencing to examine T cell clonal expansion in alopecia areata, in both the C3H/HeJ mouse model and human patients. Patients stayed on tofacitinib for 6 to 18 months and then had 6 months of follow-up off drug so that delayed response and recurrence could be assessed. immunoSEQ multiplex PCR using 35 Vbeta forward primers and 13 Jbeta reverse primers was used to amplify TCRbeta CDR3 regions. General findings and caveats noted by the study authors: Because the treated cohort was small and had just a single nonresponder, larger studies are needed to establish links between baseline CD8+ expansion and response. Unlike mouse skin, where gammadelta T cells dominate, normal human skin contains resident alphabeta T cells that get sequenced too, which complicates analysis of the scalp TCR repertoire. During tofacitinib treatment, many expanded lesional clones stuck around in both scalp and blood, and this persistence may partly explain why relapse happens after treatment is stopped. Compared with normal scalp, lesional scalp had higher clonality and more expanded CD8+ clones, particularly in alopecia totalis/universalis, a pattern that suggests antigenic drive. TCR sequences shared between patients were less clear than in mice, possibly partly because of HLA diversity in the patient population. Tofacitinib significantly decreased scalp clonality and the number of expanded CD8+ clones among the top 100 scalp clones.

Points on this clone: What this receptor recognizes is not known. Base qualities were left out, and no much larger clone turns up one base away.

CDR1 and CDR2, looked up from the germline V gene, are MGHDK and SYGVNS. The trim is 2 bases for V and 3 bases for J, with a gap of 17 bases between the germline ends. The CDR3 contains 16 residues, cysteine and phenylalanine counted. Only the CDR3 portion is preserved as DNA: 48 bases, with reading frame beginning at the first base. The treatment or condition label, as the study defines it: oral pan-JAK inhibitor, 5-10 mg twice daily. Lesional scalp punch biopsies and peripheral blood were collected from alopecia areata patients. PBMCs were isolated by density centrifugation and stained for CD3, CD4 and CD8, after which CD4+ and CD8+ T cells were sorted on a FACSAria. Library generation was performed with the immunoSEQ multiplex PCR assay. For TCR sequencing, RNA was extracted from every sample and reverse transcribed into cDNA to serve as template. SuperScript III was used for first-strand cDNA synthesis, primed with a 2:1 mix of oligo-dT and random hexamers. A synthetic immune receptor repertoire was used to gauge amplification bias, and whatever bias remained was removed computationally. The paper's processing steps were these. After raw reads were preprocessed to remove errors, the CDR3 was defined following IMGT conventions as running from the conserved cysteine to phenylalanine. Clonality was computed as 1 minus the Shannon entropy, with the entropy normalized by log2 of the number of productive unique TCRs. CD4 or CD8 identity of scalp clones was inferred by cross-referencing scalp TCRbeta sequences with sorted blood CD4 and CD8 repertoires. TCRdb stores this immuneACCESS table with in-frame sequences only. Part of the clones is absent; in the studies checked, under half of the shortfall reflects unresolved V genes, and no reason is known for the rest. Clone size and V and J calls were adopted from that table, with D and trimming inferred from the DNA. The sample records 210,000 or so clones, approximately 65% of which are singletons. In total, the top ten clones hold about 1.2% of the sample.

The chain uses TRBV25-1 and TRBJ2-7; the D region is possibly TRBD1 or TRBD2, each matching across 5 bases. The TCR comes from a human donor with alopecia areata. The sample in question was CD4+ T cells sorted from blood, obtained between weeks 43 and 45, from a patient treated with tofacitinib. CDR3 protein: CASSENTGTGHYEQYF. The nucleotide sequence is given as TGTGCCAGCAGTGAAAACACCGGGACCGGACACTACGAGCAGTACTTC.